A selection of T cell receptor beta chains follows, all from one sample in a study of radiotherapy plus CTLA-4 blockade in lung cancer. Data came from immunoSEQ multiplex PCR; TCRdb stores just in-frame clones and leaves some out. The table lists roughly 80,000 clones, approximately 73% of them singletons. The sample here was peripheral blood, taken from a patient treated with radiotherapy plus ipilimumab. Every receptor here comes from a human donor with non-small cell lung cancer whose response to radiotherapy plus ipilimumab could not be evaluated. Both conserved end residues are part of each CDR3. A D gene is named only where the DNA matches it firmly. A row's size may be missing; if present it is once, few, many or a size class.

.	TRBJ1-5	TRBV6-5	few	CASSYRGVDQPQHF	TGTGCCAGCAGTTACCGGGGTGTCGATCAGCCCCAGCATTTT
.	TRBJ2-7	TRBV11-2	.	CASSSAGGYEQYF	TGTGCCAGCAGCTCCGCAGGGGGGTACGAGCAGTACTTC
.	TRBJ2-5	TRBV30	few	CAWKVQGGETQYF	TGTGCCTGGAAGGTGCAGGGTGGGGAGACCCAGTACTTC
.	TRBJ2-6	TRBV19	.	CASSFGGPGANVLTF	TGTGCCAGTAGTTTCGGGGGGCCCGGGGCCAACGTCCTGACTTTC
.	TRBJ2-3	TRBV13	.	CASSPRNTDTQYF	TGTGCCAGCAGCCCGCGGAACACAGATACGCAGTATTTT
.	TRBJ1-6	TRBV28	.	CASSLRGGGNSPLHF	TGTGCCAGCAGTTTACGTGGAGGTGGGAACTCACCCCTCCACTTT
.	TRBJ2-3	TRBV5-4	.	CASTNQGFFHSGTDTQYF	TGTGCCAGCACTAACCAGGGGTTTTTTCACTCGGGCACAGATACGCAGTATTTT
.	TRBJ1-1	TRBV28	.	CASSGGNTEAFF	TGTGCCAGCAGCGGGGGGAACACTGAAGCTTTCTTT
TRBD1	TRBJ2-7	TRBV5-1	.	CASSPGTVGTEQYF	TGCGCCAGCAGCCCAGGGACAGTAGGGACCGAGCAGTACTTC
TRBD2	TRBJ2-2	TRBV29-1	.	CSVGGTSGYTGELFF	TGCAGCGTTGGTGGGACTAGCGGGTACACCGGGGAGCTGTTTTTT
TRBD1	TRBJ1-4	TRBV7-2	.	CASSSTTGTLATNEKLFF	TGTGCCAGCAGCTCAACGACAGGGACCCTAGCAACTAATGAAAAACTGTTTTTT
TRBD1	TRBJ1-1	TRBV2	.	CASMGGQGGEAFF	TGTGCCAGCATGGGGGGACAGGGAGGTGAAGCTTTCTTT
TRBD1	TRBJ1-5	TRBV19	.	CASKTGAHSDQPQHF	TGTGCCAGTAAAACAGGGGCACACTCGGATCAGCCCCAGCATTTT
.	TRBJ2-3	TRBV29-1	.	CSVEGAGSPDTQYF	TGCAGCGTTGAGGGGGCGGGTTCTCCAGATACGCAGTATTTT
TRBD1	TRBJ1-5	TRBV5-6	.	CASSFDRGTLSNQPQHF	TGTGCCAGCAGCTTCGACAGGGGCACCCTTAGCAATCAGCCCCAGCATTTT
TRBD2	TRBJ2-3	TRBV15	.	CATSRTSGGPDTQYF	TGTGCCACCAGCAGAACTAGCGGGGGGCCAGATACGCAGTATTTT
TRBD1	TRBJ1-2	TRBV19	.	CASSQQGAGGYTF	TGTGCCAGTAGTCAACAGGGGGCGGGGGGCTACACCTTC
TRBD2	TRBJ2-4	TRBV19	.	CASSRLGLAAGDKNIQYF	TGTGCCAGTAGTAGATTAGGACTAGCGGCTGGGGACAAAAACATTCAGTACTTC
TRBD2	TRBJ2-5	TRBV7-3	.	CASSSGLAASVVVETQYF	TGTGCCAGCAGCTCGGGACTAGCGGCTTCCGTCGTTGTGGAGACCCAGTACTTC
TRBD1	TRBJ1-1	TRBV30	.	CAFRGSGTEAFF	TGTGCCTTCAGGGGGAGTGGGACTGAAGCTTTCTTT
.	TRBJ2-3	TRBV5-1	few	CASNDRINTDTQYF	TGCGCCAGCAATGACAGAATTAACACAGATACGCAGTATTTT
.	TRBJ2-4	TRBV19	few	CASSIRGTETKNIQYF	TGTGCCAGTAGTATACGAGGCACTGAAACCAAAAACATTCAGTACTTC
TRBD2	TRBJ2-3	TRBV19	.	CASRPGVAGKDTQYF	TGTGCCAGTAGGCCTGGGGTAGCGGGAAAAGATACGCAGTATTTT
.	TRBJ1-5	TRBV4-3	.	CASSQDHSNQPQHF	TGCGCCAGCAGCCAAGATCATAGCAATCAGCCCCAGCATTTT
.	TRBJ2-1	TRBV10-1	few	CASSESTLTQFF	TGCGCCAGCAGTGAGTCGACTCTAACTCAGTTCTTC
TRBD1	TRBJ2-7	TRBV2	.	CASSSTRGQVVLAYEQYF	TGTGCCAGCAGTAGCACTAGGGGACAGGTGGTTTTAGCCTACGAGCAGTACTTC
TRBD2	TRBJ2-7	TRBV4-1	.	CASSQEPGGREQYF	TGCGCCAGCAGCCAAGAACCGGGAGGTCGCGAGCAGTACTTC
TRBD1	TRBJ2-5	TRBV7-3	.	CASSLDRGPEETQYF	TGTGCCAGCAGCTTAGACAGGGGGCCGGAGGAGACCCAGTACTTC
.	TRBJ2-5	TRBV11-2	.	CASSLGSVQETQYF	TGTGCCAGCAGCTTAGGGTCGGTACAAGAGACCCAGTACTTC
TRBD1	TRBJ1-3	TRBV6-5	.	CASSLGQGNTIYF	TGTGCCAGCAGCTTGGGACAGGGAAACACCATATATTTT
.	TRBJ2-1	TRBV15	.	CATSSSGAGSSYNEQFF	TGTGCCACCAGCAGTAGCGGCGCAGGTAGCTCCTACAATGAGCAGTTCTTC
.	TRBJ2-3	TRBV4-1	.	CASSQEGGGTDTQYF	TGCGCCAGCAGCCAAGAGGGGGGAGGCACAGATACGCAGTATTTT
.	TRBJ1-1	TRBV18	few	CASSPETEAFF	TGTGCCAGCTCACCAGAGACTGAAGCTTTCTTT
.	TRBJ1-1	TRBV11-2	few	CASSLDRNTEAFF	TGTGCCAGCAGCTTAGACAGGAACACTGAAGCTTTCTTT
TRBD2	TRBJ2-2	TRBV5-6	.	CASSLGSGTNTGELFF	TGTGCCAGCAGCTTGGGTAGCGGGACGAACACCGGGGAGCTGTTTTTT
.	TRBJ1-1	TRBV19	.	CASKVPTGDAFF	TGTGCCAGTAAGGTTCCGACAGGAGACGCTTTCTTT
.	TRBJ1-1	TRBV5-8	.	CASSLGSGPVTEAFF	TGTGCCAGCAGCTTGGGGTCAGGGCCGGTCACTGAAGCTTTCTTT
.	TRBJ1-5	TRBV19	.	CASKDSVQGNQPQHF	TGTGCCAGTAAGGATTCCGTGCAGGGGAATCAGCCCCAGCATTTT
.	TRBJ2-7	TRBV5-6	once	CASSRQGEQYF	TGTGCCAGCAGCAGGCAGGGCGAGCAGTACTTC
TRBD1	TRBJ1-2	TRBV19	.	CASTLRSGQNYGYTF	TGTGCCAGTACCCTCCGGTCGGGACAGAATTATGGCTACACCTTC
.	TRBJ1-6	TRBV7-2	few	CASSFRQASGSPLHF	TGTGCCAGCAGCTTCCGGCAAGCCTCGGGGTCACCCCTCCACTTT
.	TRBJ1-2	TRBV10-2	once	CASSESTFPTNYGYTF	TGCGCCAGCAGTGAGTCGACATTTCCTACTAACTATGGCTACACCTTC
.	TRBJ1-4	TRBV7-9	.	CASSLFHGTTNEKLFF	TGTGCCAGCAGCTTATTCCACGGGACTACTAATGAAAAACTGTTTTTT
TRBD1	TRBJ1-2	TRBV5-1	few	CASSTGQLDYGYTF	TGCGCCAGCAGCACGGGACAGCTAGACTATGGCTACACCTTC
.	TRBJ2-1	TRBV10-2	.	CASNLQGDPHNEQFF	TGCGCCAGCAACCTACAGGGTGACCCCCACAATGAGCAGTTCTTC
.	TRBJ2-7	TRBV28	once	CAGSVIRDGDYEQYF	TGTGCCGGCAGTGTGATCAGGGATGGAGACTACGAGCAGTACTTC
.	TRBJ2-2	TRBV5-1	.	CASSPSTDTGELFF	TGCGCCAGCAGCCCATCGACAGACACCGGGGAGCTGTTTTTT
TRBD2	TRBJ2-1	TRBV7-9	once	CASSFGLAGDEQFF	TGTGCCAGCAGCTTCGGACTAGCGGGAGATGAGCAGTTCTTC
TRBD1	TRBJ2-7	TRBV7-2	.	CASSLEQGILYEQYF	TGTGCCAGCAGCTTAGAACAGGGGATACTCTACGAGCAGTACTTC
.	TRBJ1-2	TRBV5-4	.	CASSLAGVGGYTF	TGTGCCAGCAGCTTGGCCGGGGTGGGAGGCTACACCTTC
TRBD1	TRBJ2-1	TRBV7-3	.	CASSPWEGQGVQFF	TGTGCCAGCAGCCCGTGGGAGGGACAGGGAGTGCAGTTCTTC
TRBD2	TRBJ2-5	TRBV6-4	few	CATSAGTSGTTQYF	TGTGCCACTTCAGCCGGGACTAGCGGGACTACCCAGTACTTC
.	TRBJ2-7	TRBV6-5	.	CASTRWGGSEQYF	TGTGCCAGCACCCGGTGGGGAGGATCTGAGCAGTACTTC